Shown below are 3 T cell receptor beta chains from a single sample sequenced in a study of blood T cell repertoires in COVID-19. The data were produced by immunoSEQ multiplex PCR, yet TCRdb's version contains in-frame clones alone and is incomplete. The profile covers 150,000 to 200,000 clones, with 88% appearing a single time and about 4.5% taken by the ten largest. Material: peripheral blood. All receptors come from a human donor in a cohort sampled during active COVID-19.

The chain is built from TRBV6-1 and TRBJ1-3, with D unresolved. Trimming shortened V by 3 bases and J by 0 bases, and 9 bases separated the two germline ends. CDR1 MNHNS and CDR2 SASEGT come from the germline V gene. This CDR3 contains 15 residues. The CDR3 here is CASSESDYSGNTIYF. The CDR3 bases are TGTGCCAGCAGTGAGTCAGACTACTCTGGAAACACCATATATTTT.

In DNA form, the CDR3 reads TGTGCCAGCAGTTACCCACTTGGCGGGGGCCCGAACACCGGGGAGCTGTTTTTT. Amino acid sequence: CASSYPLGGGPNTGELFF. This chain links TRBV6-2 or TRBV6-3 with TRBJ2-2, with a weak D call TRBD2 (7 bases). The germline V gene has CDR1 MNHEY and CDR2 SVGEGT. The CDR3 sequence is 18 residues long. V was cut by 2 bases and J by 0 bases, with 16 bases left in between.

The V call is TRBV18, the J call TRBJ2-7; 10 nucleotides agree with TRBD1. V lost 3 bases, J lost 1 base, and 3 bases stayed unmatched. This CDR3 comprises 15 residues. CDR1 and CDR2 from the germline V gene are KGHSH and LQKENI. The CDR3 bases are TGTGCCAGCTCACCGGGGACAGGGGTTTCCTACGAGCAGTACTTC. Its protein is CASSPGTGVSYEQYF.